The rows below give T cell receptor beta chains drawn from one sample of a study of T cell changes during pregnancy in multiple sclerosis. Here immunoSEQ multiplex PCR was the method, and the copy in TCRdb shows in-frame clones only, minus some. The sample holds about 97,000 clones, around nine tenths seen once. The sequencing used peripheral blood, collected in the second trimester of pregnancy. The source of these receptors is a female donor in good health, enrolled as a control in a pregnancy study. The CDR3 runs from the conserved cysteine through the conserved F or W. D genes are given only for firm matches. Size values are once, few and many counts, or a class for expanded clones, and some rows have none.

NA	TRBV5-4	NA	TRBJ2-3	CASSPRTAAGDTQYF	TGTGCCAGCAGCCCCCGTACCGCGGCGGGGGATACGCAGTATTTT
once	TRBV5-1	NA	TRBJ2-1	CASSDAGTGGIEQFF	TGCGCCAGCAGCGACGCCGGGACTGGGGGTATTGAGCAGTTCTTC
NA	TRBV12-5	NA	TRBJ2-1	CASGFGGIADEQFF	TGTGCTAGTGGTTTCGGCGGGATTGCTGATGAGCAGTTCTTC
NA	TRBV19	NA	TRBJ1-5	CASSIESGNQPQHF	TGTGCCAGTAGTATAGAGTCAGGGAATCAGCCCCAGCATTTT
NA	TRBV6-5	NA	TRBJ2-3	CASSYSGGRGVSTQYF	TGTGCCAGCAGTTACTCTGGCGGCAGGGGGGTTAGTACGCAGTATTTT
NA	TRBV4-3	TRBD1	TRBJ1-5	CASSQDWPGQGHQPQHF	TGCGCCAGCAGCCAAGATTGGCCGGGACAGGGACATCAGCCCCAGCATTTT
NA	TRBV18	NA	TRBJ1-2	CASSPSGPYGYTF	TGTGCCAGCTCACCATCAGGGCCCTATGGCTACACCTTC
once	TRBV6-6	NA	TRBJ1-5	CASGAGINQPQHF	TGTGCCAGCGGAGCAGGGATCAATCAGCCCCAGCATTTT
NA	TRBV27	NA	TRBJ2-5	CASSSVPFLQETQYF	TGTGCCAGCAGTTCCGTCCCTTTCCTTCAAGAGACCCAGTACTTC
NA	TRBV5-1	NA	TRBJ2-1	CASSLGGGADNEQFF	TGCGCCAGCAGCTTGGGTGGCGGCGCGGACAATGAGCAGTTCTTC
NA	TRBV19	NA	TRBJ1-1	CASNNPSGLNTEAFF	TGTGCCAGTAATAATCCTTCAGGGTTGAACACTGAAGCTTTCTTT
NA	TRBV6-1	NA	TRBJ1-1	CASWTSTGANTEAFF	TGTGCCAGCTGGACCTCGACAGGAGCGAACACTGAAGCTTTCTTT
NA	TRBV6-4	NA	TRBJ1-5	CASSERYSNQPQHF	TGTGCCAGCAGTGAACGGTATAGCAATCAGCCCCAGCATTTT
NA	TRBV6-6	NA	TRBJ2-7	CASGGDGPYEQYF	TGTGCCAGCGGCGGGGACGGACCATACGAGCAGTACTTC
NA	TRBV18	NA	TRBJ1-5	CASSPRETAWPQHF	TGTGCCAGCTCACCACGGGAGACTGCTTGGCCCCAGCATTTT
NA	TRBV7-8	TRBD2	TRBJ2-4	CASSIGGTAKNIQYF	TGTGCCAGCAGCATCGGGGGGACAGCCAAAAACATTCAGTACTTC
NA	TRBV7-6	NA	TRBJ1-3	CASSSQDDPGNTIYF	TGTGCCAGCAGCTCTCAGGATGATCCTGGAAACACCATATATTTT
NA	TRBV5-4	NA	TRBJ2-2	CASSLGDIDTGELFF	TGTGCCAGCAGCTTGGGCGACATAGACACCGGGGAGCTGTTTTTT
once	TRBV19	NA	TRBJ2-1	CASSFSSSSYEQFF	TGTGCCAGTAGTTTCTCTAGTAGTAGCTATGAGCAGTTCTTC
NA	TRBV27	NA	TRBJ2-3	CASSLLAGVYSTDTQYF	TGTGCCAGCAGTCTCCTGGCAGGGGTTTATAGCACAGATACGCAGTATTTT
NA	TRBV7-6	TRBD1	TRBJ2-7	CASSFDRGRPSYEQYF	TGTGCCAGCAGCTTTGACAGGGGGCGACCGTCCTACGAGCAGTACTTC
NA	TRBV19	TRBD1	TRBJ2-5	CASSTGTGGLQETQYF	TGTGCCAGTAGTACTGGGACAGGGGGCCTTCAAGAGACCCAGTACTTC
NA	TRBV5-1	NA	TRBJ2-7	CASSLRQDSEQYF	TGCGCCAGCAGCTTGAGGCAGGATAGCGAGCAGTACTTC
NA	TRBV7-9	NA	TRBJ2-7	CASSLGIAYEQYF	TGTGCCAGCAGCTTAGGAATAGCCTACGAGCAGTACTTC
once	TRBV18	TRBD2	TRBJ2-3	CASSPARTSGGSRTDTQYF	TGTGCCAGCTCACCTGCTCGGACTAGCGGGGGATCCCGCACAGATACGCAGTATTTT
NA	TRBV2	NA	TRBJ1-2	CASSGGETNYGYTF	TGTGCCAGCAGTGGGGGGGAGACTAACTATGGCTACACCTTC
NA	TRBV18	NA	TRBJ2-5	CASSPPEQQETQYF	TGTGCCAGCTCACCTCCCGAACAGCAAGAGACCCAGTACTTC
NA	TRBV7-7	NA	TRBJ1-4	CASSPTGGNEKLFF	TGTGCTAGCAGCCCCACAGGTGGGAATGAAAAACTGTTTTTT
NA	TRBV4-3	TRBD2	TRBJ2-7	CASSQDTSGSYEQYF	TGCGCCAGCAGCCAAGATACTAGCGGGAGCTACGAGCAGTACTTC
NA	TRBV27	TRBD2	TRBJ2-7	CASSYTSGMIYEQYF	TGTGCCAGCAGCTATACTAGCGGGATGATCTACGAGCAGTACTTC
NA	TRBV6-1	NA	TRBJ1-6	CASGVANSPLHF	TGTGCCAGCGGAGTTGCAAATTCACCCCTCCACTTT
NA	TRBV7-9	NA	TRBJ2-7	CASSAGQSYEQYF	TGTGCCAGCAGCGCGGGACAGTCCTACGAGCAGTACTTC
NA	TRBV28	NA	TRBJ1-6	CASSPRRGLGPLHF	TGTGCCAGCAGTCCCCGCCGTGGTCTCGGGCCCCTCCACTTT
NA	TRBV6-5	NA	TRBJ1-1	CASSSTVGGLYF	TGTGCCAGCAGTTCCACCGTTGGGGGGTTATACTTT
NA	TRBV15	TRBD1	TRBJ1-2	CATSRSRDSYGYTF	TGTGCCACCAGCAGGTCCCGGGACAGCTATGGCTACACCTTC
NA	TRBV27	NA	TRBJ1-3	CASMQGSSGNTIYF	TGTGCCAGCATGCAGGGGAGCTCTGGAAACACCATATATTTT
NA	TRBV5-6	TRBD2	TRBJ2-1	CASNLAGLVLNEQFF	TGTGCCAGCAACTTAGCGGGGTTGGTTCTTAATGAGCAGTTCTTC
NA	TRBV28	TRBD1	TRBJ1-5	CASSYLAGGGNQPQHF	TGTGCCAGCAGTTACCTGGCAGGGGGAGGCAATCAGCCCCAGCATTTT
NA	TRBV10-2	NA	TRBJ2-5	CASRMARSQETQYF	TGCGCCAGCAGGATGGCACGTTCCCAAGAGACCCAGTACTTC
NA	TRBV9	NA	TRBJ1-2	CASSDGRGIYGYTF	TGTGCCAGCAGCGACGGACGAGGGATTTATGGCTACACCTTC
NA	TRBV25-1	TRBD1	TRBJ2-7	CASSPGLGTGHEQYF	TGTGCCAGCAGCCCGGGGCTAGGGACAGGCCACGAGCAGTACTTC
NA	TRBV7-6	TRBD1	TRBJ2-2	CASKTGTVTGELFF	TGTGCCAGCAAGACCGGGACAGTCACCGGGGAGCTGTTTTTT
NA	TRBV4-3	NA	TRBJ2-1	CASSPGVLYNEQFF	TGCGCCAGCAGCCCAGGGGTGCTTTACAATGAGCAGTTCTTC
NA	TRBV6-5	NA	TRBJ1-2	CASRAPGRINYGYTF	TGTGCCAGCAGGGCCCCAGGGCGGATTAACTATGGCTACACCTTC